Below are 9 T cell receptor beta chains sequenced from a single sample in a study of blood T cell repertoires in COVID-19. TCRdb's copy holds only in-frame clones and misses some; the assay was immunoSEQ multiplex PCR. The table shows tens of thousands of clones, with around four fifths occurring only once. Sequenced material: peripheral blood. The receptors shown here come from a human donor in a cohort sampled during active COVID-19.

The chain links TRBV2 to TRBJ2-5; 8 nucleotides match TRBD2. The length of the CDR3 is 15 residues. V was pared by 5 bases and J by 7 bases, with 12 bases of the junction left unmatched. CDR1 and CDR2 from the germline V gene are SNHLY and FYNNEI. CDR3 sequence reads: CASSPETSAAGTQYF. CDR3 nucleotides: TGTGCCAGCAGTCCCGAGACTAGCGCCGCCGGGACCCAGTACTTC. Together with reference TRBV2 and TRBJ2-5, the CDR3 gives the full variable domain: EPEVTQTPSHQVTQMGQEVILRCVPISNHLYFYWYRQILGQKVEFLVSFYNNEISEKSEIFDDQFSVERPDGSNFTLKIRSTKLEDSAMYFCASSPETSAAGTQYFGPGTRLLVL.

This chain connects TRBV5-6 to TRBJ1-1; D gene uncertain. V was cut by 7 bases and J by 7 bases, with 20 bases left in between. This CDR3 comprises 14 residues. The germline V gene encodes CDR1 SGHDT and CDR2 YYEEEE. The CDR3 loop is CASGPQWRSVEAFF. The CDR3 DNA sequence: TGTGCCAGCGGCCCCCAATGGAGGTCTGTTGAAGCTTTCTTT.

CDR3 protein: CASGSSGGAEAFF. CDR3 DNA: TGTGCTAGTGGTTCCTCGGGAGGGGCTGAAGCTTTCTTT. The chain is built from TRBV12-5 and TRBJ1-1; D might be TRBD1 (5 bases). The V end was cut by 4 bases, the J end by 6 bases, with 12 bases between. Germline CDR1 and CDR2: LGHNT and FRNRAP. CDR3 length: 13 amino acids.

The chain has TRBV7-2 and TRBJ2-4; 7 bases line up with TRBD2. The CDR3 runs to 16 residues. Germline V gene data show CDR1 as SGHTA and CDR2 as FQGNSA. Unmatched junction bases numbered 12, after V lost 1 base and J lost 9 bases. CDR3: CASSLEGLWVEGIQYF. The CDR3 DNA sequence: TGTGCCAGCAGCTTAGAGGGACTATGGGTGGAAGGCATTCAGTACTTC.

There are a few counts of this clone. This chain uses TRBV6-5 with TRBJ1-5; a possible D gene is TRBD1 (6 bases). Trimming took off 10 bases at V and 2 bases at J, with 12 bases between the two ends. Germline V gives CDR1 MNHEY, CDR2 SVGAGI. The CDR3 sequence is 13 residues long. CDR3 region: CATTGSGNQPQHF. The CDR3, as DNA: TGTGCCACCACAGGGTCGGGCAATCAGCCCCAGCATTTT.

This chain's CDR3 is CASSGGTQYF. DNA of the CDR3: TGTGCCAGCAGCGGCGGGACCCAGTACTTC. J is TRBJ2-5 and V is TRBV3-1 (or the pseudogene TRBV3-2); D is unresolved. This CDR3 is built from 10 residues. The V gene lost 5 bases and the J gene lost 7 bases, with 5 bases spanning the gap. From germline, CDR1 is LGHDT and CDR2 YNNKEL (reference sequence).

In DNA form, the CDR3 reads TGTGCCAGCAGCTTAGACGGGGGGACCACAGATACGCAGTATTTT. Amino acid sequence: CASSLDGGTTDTQYF. This chain connects TRBV7-2 to TRBJ2-3, with 7 bases identical to TRBD2. CDR1 and CDR2 from the germline V gene are SGHTA and FQGNSA. V lost 1 base to trimming and J lost 2 bases; unmatched junction nucleotides: 3. The CDR3 runs to 15 residues.

The J gene is TRBJ2-3, the V gene TRBV21-1; the D segment call TRBD2 is taken from the table without a DNA check. TRBV21-1 is assigned pseudogene status. The CDR3 consists of 19 residues. CDR3 in amino acids: CASSKVQAGGPRSTDTQYF. The CDR3 bases are TGTGCCAGCAGCAAAGTTCAGGCGGGGGGGCCCCGTAGCACAGATACGCAGTATTTT.

This chain links TRBV7-2 with TRBJ2-7, with D unresolved. The CDR3 has 11 amino acids. Germline lookup yields CDR1 SGHTA and CDR2 FQGNSA. The V end lost 3 bases, the J end lost 5 bases, and 5 bases lay between the germline ends. This CDR3 reads CASSFRDEQYF. In DNA form, the CDR3 reads TGTGCCAGCAGCTTCCGGGACGAGCAGTACTTC.